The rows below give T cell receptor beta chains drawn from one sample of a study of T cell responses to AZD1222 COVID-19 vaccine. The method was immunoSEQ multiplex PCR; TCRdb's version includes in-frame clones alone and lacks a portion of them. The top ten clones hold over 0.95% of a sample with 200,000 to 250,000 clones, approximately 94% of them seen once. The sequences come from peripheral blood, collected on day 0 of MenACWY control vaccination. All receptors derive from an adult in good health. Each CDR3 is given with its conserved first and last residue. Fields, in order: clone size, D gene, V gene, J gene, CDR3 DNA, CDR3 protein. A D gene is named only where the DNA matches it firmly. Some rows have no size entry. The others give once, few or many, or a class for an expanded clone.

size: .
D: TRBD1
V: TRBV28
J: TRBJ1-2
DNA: TGTGCCAGCAGTCAACCGACAGGGTTGGAGGGCTACACCTTC
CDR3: CASSQPTGLEGYTF

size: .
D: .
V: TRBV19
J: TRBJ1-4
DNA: TGTGCCAGTAGCCCTCACAGGGAGGAAAAACTGTTTTTT
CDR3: CASSPHREEKLFF

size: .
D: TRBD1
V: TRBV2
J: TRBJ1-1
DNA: TGTGCCAGCAAGAACGGACAGGGCGGCACTGAAGCTTTCTTT
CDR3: CASKNGQGGTEAFF

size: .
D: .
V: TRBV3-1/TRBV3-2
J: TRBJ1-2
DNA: TGTGCCAGCAGCTTGGGGGGAGGGACCGGGAGCTACACCTTC
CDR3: CASSLGGGTGSYTF

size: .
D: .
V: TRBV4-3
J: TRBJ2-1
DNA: TGCGCCAGCAGCCAAGACGGGGCAGGGTTGGGCAATGAGCAGTTCTTC
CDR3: CASSQDGAGLGNEQFF

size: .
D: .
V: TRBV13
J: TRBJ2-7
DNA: TGTGCCAGCACCATACAGGGTGACGAGCAGTACTTC
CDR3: CASTIQGDEQYF

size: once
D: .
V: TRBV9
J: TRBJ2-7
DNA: TGTGCCAGCAGCCCAAGGACGGATATCTACGAGCAGTACTTC
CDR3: CASSPRTDIYEQYF

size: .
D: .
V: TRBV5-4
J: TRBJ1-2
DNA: TGTGCCAGCAGCTTTGGGCAGGGGCTCTATGGCTACACCTTC
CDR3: CASSFGQGLYGYTF

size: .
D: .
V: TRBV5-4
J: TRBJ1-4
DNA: TGTGCCAGCAGCCCGGGGGGGGCAACTAATGAAAAACTGTTTTTT
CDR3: CASSPGGATNEKLFF

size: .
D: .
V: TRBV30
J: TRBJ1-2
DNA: TGTGCCTGGAGTGTACCGGCAGGGGAAGGCTACACCTTC
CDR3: CAWSVPAGEGYTF

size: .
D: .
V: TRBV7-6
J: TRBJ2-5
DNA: TGTGCCAGCAGCTTCGGGCCCGGACAAGAGACCCAGTACTTC
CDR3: CASSFGPGQETQYF

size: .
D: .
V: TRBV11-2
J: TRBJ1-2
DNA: TGTGCCAGCAGCTTAAATCTGGGGAACTATGGCTACACCTTC
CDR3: CASSLNLGNYGYTF

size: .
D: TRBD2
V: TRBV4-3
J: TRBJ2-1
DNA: TGCGCCAGCAGCCAAGATGCGGCGGGGGCCTACAATGAGCAGTTCTTC
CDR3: CASSQDAAGAYNEQFF

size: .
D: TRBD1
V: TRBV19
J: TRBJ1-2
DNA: TGTGCCAGTAGCCGACAGGGGGTGGATGGCTACACCTTC
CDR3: CASSRQGVDGYTF

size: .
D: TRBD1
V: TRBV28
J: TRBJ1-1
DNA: TGTGCCAGCAGGCTAGACAGGGGGCGAGGCACTGAAGCTTTCTTT
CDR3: CASRLDRGRGTEAFF

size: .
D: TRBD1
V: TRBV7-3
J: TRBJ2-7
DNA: TGTGCCAGCAGCTTGAGAGGACAGGGCTCCCACGAGCAGTACTTC
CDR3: CASSLRGQGSHEQYF

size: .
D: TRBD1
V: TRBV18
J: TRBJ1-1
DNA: TGTGCCAGCTCAGCCGGGACAGGGAACACTGAAGCTTTCTTT
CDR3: CASSAGTGNTEAFF

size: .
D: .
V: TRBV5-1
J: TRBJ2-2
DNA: TGCGCCAGCAGCTCTAGGGAAACCGGGGAGCTGTTTTTT
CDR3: CASSSRETGELFF

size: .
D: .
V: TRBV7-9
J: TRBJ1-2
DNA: TGTGCCAGCAGCTTAGCGGGCAGGGAACGGGGCTACACCTTC
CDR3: CASSLAGRERGYTF

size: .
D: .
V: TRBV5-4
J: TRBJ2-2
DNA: TGTGCCAGCAGCCCCGGGTTGGACCCCACCTCCACCGGGGAGCTGTTTTTT
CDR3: CASSPGLDPTSTGELFF

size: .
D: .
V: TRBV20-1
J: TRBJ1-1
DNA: TGCAGTGCTAGAGATTCCCCTGAAGCTTTCTTT
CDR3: CSARDSPEAFF

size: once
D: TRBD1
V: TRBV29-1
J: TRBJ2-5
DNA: TGCAGCGGCAGGGACAGGGGAATTTCCGAGACCCAGTACTTC
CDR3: CSGRDRGISETQYF

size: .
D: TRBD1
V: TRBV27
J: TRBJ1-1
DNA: TGTGCCAGCAGTTACGGACAGGGGGCTCGGGGAACTGAAGCTTTCTTT
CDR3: CASSYGQGARGTEAFF

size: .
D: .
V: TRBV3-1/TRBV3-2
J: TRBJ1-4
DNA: TGTGCCAGCACCATATCGGCGGGTAATGAAAAACTGTTTTTT
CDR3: CASTISAGNEKLFF

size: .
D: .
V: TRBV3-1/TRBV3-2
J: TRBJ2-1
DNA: TGTGCCAGCAGCCAAGGGTACAATGAGCAGTTCTTC
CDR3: CASSQGYNEQFF

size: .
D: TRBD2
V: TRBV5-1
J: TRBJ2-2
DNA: TGCGCCAGCAGCTTGGCCAGGGCGGGGGTCCCCGGGGAGCTGTTTTTT
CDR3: CASSLARAGVPGELFF

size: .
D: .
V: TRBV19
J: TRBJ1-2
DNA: TGTGCCAGCCGTCCTCCCCCCGGGTCCGGCTACACCTTC
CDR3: CASRPPPGSGYTF

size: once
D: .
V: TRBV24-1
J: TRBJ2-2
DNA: TGTGCCACCAGTGCCGGAGGCATAGATACCGGGGAGCTGTTTTTT
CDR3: CATSAGGIDTGELFF

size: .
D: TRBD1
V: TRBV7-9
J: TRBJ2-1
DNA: TGTGCCAGCAGCGGGACAGGGACCCCCAGCTCCTACAATGAGCAGTTCTTC
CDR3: CASSGTGTPSSYNEQFF

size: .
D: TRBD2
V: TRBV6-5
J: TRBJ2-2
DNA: TGTGCCAGCAGACTAGCGGGGGAATACACCGGGGAGCTGTTTTTT
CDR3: CASRLAGEYTGELFF

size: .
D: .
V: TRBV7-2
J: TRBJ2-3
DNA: TGTGCCAGCACCCCCAATTGGGGGGGCCGGAGGTCAGATACGCAGTATTTT
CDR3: CASTPNWGGRRSDTQYF

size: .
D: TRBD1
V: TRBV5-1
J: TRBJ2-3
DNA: TGCGCCAGCAGCTTAACGACAGGGGGGCCAGATACGCAGTATTTT
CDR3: CASSLTTGGPDTQYF

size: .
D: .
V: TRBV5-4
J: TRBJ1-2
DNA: TGTGCCAGCAGCGATGCTGAGGCTGGTAGATATGGCTACACCTTC
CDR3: CASSDAEAGRYGYTF

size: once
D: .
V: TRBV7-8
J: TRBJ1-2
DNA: TGTGCCAGCAGCTTTGACAGGCGGCGAGGCTACACCTTC
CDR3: CASSFDRRRGYTF

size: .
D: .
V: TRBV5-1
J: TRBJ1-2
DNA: TGCGCCAGCAGCTTGGTCGGACATGGCTACACCTTC
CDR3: CASSLVGHGYTF

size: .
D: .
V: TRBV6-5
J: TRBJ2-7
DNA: TGTGCCAGCAGGGCCCCAGGGGACGAGCAGTACTTC
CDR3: CASRAPGDEQYF

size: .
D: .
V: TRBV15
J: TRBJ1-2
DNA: TGTGCCACCAGCAGAGCCCCCTCTGGCTACACCTTC
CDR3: CATSRAPSGYTF

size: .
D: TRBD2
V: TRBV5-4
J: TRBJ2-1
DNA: TGTGCCAGCAACCTAGCGGGGGTCAATGTCGATGAGCAGTTCTTC
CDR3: CASNLAGVNVDEQFF

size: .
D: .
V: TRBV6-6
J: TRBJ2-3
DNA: TGTGCCAGCAGAAAAGAACAGGGAAGAGATACGCAGTATTTT
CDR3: CASRKEQGRDTQYF

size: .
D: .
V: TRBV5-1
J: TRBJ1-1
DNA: TGCGCCAGCAGCTTCGAGGGCAGGGGGAACACTGAAGCTTTCTTT
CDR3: CASSFEGRGNTEAFF

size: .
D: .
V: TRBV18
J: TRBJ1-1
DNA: TGTGCCAGCTCACCCACAAGAGGAAAGACTGAAGCTTTCTTT
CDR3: CASSPTRGKTEAFF

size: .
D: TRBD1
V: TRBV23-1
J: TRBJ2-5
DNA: TGCGCCAGCAGTCAGCACCGGGACAGGGGGCTCCAAGAGACCCAGTACTTC
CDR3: CASSQHRDRGLQETQYF

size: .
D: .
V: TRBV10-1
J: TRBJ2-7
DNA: TGCGCCAGCAGTGCAGGGGTCACCTACGAGCAGTACTTC
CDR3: CASSAGVTYEQYF

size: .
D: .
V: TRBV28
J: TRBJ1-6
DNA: TGTGCCAGCACCAAACAGGGCTCCGGGGGATCACCCCTCCACTTT
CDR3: CASTKQGSGGSPLHF

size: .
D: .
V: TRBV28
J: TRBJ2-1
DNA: TGTGCCAGCAGGACCGCCGGGTCCAATGAGCAGTTCTTC
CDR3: CASRTAGSNEQFF

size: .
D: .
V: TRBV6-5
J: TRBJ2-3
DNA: TGTGCCAGCAGGAGGGACGCCGCCGATACGCAGTATTTT
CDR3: CASRRDAADTQYF

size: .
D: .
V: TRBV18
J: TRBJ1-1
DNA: TGTGCCAGCTCACCAGGGGGCGGGAACACTGAAGCTTTCTTT
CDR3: CASSPGGGNTEAFF

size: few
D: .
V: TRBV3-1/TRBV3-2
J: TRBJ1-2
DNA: TGTGCCAGCAGCCAAGGACAAGACTATGGCTACACCTTC
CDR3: CASSQGQDYGYTF

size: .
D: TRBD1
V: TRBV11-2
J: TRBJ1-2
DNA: TGTGCCAGCAGCTCCATACGACGGGGGAAGGGGGCGGACTATGGCTACACCTTC
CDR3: CASSSIRRGKGADYGYTF

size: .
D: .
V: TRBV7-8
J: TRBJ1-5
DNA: TGTGCCAGCAGCCGCGGCTTACTTAGCAATCAGCCCCAGCATTTT
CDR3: CASSRGLLSNQPQHF

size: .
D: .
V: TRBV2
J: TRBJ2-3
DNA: TGTGCCAGCAGTAAAAGTAGTCCAGATACGCAGTATTTT
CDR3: CASSKSSPDTQYF

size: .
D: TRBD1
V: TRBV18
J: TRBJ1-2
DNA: TGTGCCAGCTATCAGGGACAGGGCGACTACACCTTC
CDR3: CASYQGQGDYTF

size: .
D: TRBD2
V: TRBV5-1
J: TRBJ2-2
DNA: TGCGCCAGCAGCGAACAACCCGCTAGCGGGGGGCTCACCGGGGAGCTGTTTTTT
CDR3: CASSEQPASGGLTGELFF

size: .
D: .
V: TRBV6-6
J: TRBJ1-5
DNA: TGTGCCAGCAGTCCGACAAGGCAGGCGACTAGCAATCAGCCCCAGCATTTT
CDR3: CASSPTRQATSNQPQHF

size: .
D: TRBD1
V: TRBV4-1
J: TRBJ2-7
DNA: TGCGCCCGCAGCCGAGCCGGGACAGGCGATTCCGAGCAGTACTTC
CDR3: CARSRAGTGDSEQYF

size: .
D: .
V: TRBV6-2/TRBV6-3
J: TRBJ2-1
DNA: TGTGCCAGCAGCAGGTGGGCGAGGGTTATGGATGAGCAGTTCTTC
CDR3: CASSRWARVMDEQFF